Given below is one T cell receptor beta chain in context. As yet, its antigen is unknown. The data were obtained in a study of CD8 T cells in Susac syndrome. General observations from the study: As acknowledged by the study, its TCR sequencing and HLA analysis included a relatively small number of individuals.

The authors reverse transcribed about 0.45 to 1 ug RNA with random hexamers. Multiplex PCR with immunoSEQ amplified the TCR beta CDR3 across 54 Vbeta and 13 Jbeta. MiXCR was run by TCRdb on the immunoSEQ multiplex PCR reads, yielding one entry per CDR3 protein. The sample has about 73,000 distinct CDR3 sequences; about 95% are singletons. CDR1 is MNHNS, CDR2 SASEGT, per germline. This CDR3 is built from 17 residues. J was trimmed by 1 base and V by 1 base; bases with no gene match: 8. Sequenced: CD8+ T cells from PBMCs. The genes are TRBV6-1 and TRBJ1-2; 8 positions agree with TRBD1. The clonotype originates from a human donor with multiple sclerosis. CDR3 nucleotide sequence: TGTGCCAGCAGTGAAGAGTACAGGGGGAACTATAACTATGGCTACACCTTC. It is translated as CASSEEYRGNYNYGYTF.